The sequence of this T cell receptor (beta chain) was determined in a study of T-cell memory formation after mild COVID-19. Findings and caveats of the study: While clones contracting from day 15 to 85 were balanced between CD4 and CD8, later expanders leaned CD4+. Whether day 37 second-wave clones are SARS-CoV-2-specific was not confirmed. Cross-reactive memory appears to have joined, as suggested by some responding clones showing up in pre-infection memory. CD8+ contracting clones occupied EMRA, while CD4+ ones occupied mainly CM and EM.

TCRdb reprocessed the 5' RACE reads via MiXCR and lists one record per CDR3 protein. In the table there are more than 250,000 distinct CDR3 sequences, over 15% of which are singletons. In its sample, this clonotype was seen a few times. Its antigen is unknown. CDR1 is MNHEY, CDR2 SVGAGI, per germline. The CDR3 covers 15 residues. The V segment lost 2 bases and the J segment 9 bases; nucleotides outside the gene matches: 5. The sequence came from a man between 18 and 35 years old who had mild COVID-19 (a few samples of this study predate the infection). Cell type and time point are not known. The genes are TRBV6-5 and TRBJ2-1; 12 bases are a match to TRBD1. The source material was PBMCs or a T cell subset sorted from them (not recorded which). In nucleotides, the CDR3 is TGTGCCAGCAGTTACCCGGGACAGGGGGCCGGTGAGCAGTTCTTC. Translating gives CASSYPGQGAGEQFF.